This entry lists 26 T cell receptor beta chains sequenced from one sample in a study of response to subunit inactivated influenza vaccine. TCRdb independently ran MiXCR on the RT-PCR reads; one entry per CDR3 protein. Of more than 150,000 distinct CDR3 sequences in the sample, around 10% are singletons; the top ten hold around 33%. The source was CD8+ T cells sorted from PBMCs, collected around 25 months after vaccination. These TCRs come from a man between 45 and 75 years old who received an inactivated influenza vaccine.

The V and J genes are TRBV19 and TRBJ2-6; D perhaps matches TRBD1 (6 bases). Germline V gene data show CDR1 as LNHDA and CDR2 as SQIVND (reference sequence). The ends were cut back, 7 bases at V and 2 bases at J, with 24 bases in the middle. The CDR3 has 19 residues. CDR3 protein: CASTHPQGSGFPGANVLTF. In nucleotides, the CDR3 is TGTGCCAGTACCCACCCACAGGGTTCAGGCTTCCCTGGGGCCAACGTCCTGACTTTC.

V and J are TRBV12-3 or TRBV12-4 and TRBJ2-5, with D possibly TRBD2 on 6 matching bases. V was trimmed by 1 base and J by 9 bases, leaving 18 bases between them. This CDR3 spans 15 amino acids. In nucleotides, the CDR3 is TGTGCCAGCAGTTTAGTGGGGACTGACATCATGGCCCAGTACTTC. Translating it yields CASSLVGTDIMAQYF.

This sequence joins TRBV7-9 and TRBJ2-7; D unresolved. The germline V gene has CDR1 SEHNR and CDR2 FQNEAQ (reference sequence). Trimming pared 5 bases from V and 5 bases from J, leaving 13 bases between. This CDR3 is built from 13 residues. This CDR3 reads CASSLENLDEQYF. The CDR3 DNA reads TGTGCCAGCAGCCTGGAGAACTTGGACGAGCAGTACTTC.

The V gene is TRBV9, the J gene TRBJ2-7; 9 nucleotides line up with TRBD1. Germline V gives CDR1 SGDLS, CDR2 YYNGEE. Trimming removed 4 bases from V and 6 bases from J; junction bases left unmatched: 8. CDR3 size: 14 residues. The CDR3: CASSSGQGGGEQYF. The CDR3 DNA reads TGTGCCAGCAGCTCGGGACAGGGAGGAGGCGAGCAGTACTTC.

V gene TRBV6-2 or TRBV6-3 combines with J gene TRBJ2-7; TRBD2 aligns across 13 bases. The V gene's germline CDR1 is MNHEY and CDR2 SVGEGT. The CDR3 totals 19 residues. With 7 bases clipped from V and 2 bases from J, the junction kept 17 bases outside the gene matches. The CDR3 loop is CASTLTGGLAGSLPYEQYF. The DNA for the CDR3 is TGTGCCAGCACCCTAACAGGGGGACTAGCGGGGTCCCTACCCTACGAGCAGTACTTC.

This clonotype has only a few counts. This sequence joins TRBV20-1 and TRBJ2-5; D may correspond to TRBD1 or TRBD2 (5 bases each). V was trimmed by 6 bases and J by 2 bases, leaving 13 bases between them. CDR1 and CDR2 (germline): DFQATT, SNEGSKA (reference sequence). This CDR3 spans 13 amino acids. CDR3 in DNA: TGCAGTGCCACGGGGCGGAGACAAGAGACCCAGTACTTC. Translated: CSATGRRQETQYF.

This clonotype was detected only a few times. V usage is TRBV6-2 or TRBV6-3 and J usage is TRBJ2-7; D is perhaps TRBD1 (6 bases). Germline V gene lookup returns CDR1 MNHEY and CDR2 SVGEGT. V lost 6 bases to trimming and J lost 4 bases, with 19 bases between them. The CDR3 length is 15 residues. The CDR3 spells CASSYETGLNYEQYF. The CDR3 DNA reads as TGTGCCAGCAGCTATGAGACAGGATTAAATTACGAGCAGTACTTC.

The chain carries TRBV24-1 and TRBJ2-1; 12 bases match TRBD2. Per germline, CDR1 KGHDR and CDR2 SFDVKD. This CDR3 contains 18 residues. Losses at the gene ends were 3 bases for V and 10 bases for J; bases not matched to a gene: 15. DNA for the CDR3: TGTGCCACCAGTGATCCCTCGGGTACTAGCGGGGGGCCCGGAGAGCAGTTCTTC. It specifies CATSDPSGTSGGPGEQFF.

The chain uses TRBV11-2 and TRBJ1-1; 9 bases match TRBD1. Unmatched junction bases numbered 3, after V lost 1 base and J lost 6 bases. CDR1 is SGHAT, CDR2 FQNNGV, per germline. This CDR3 comprises 14 residues. CDR3 region: CASSLAGQGSEAFF. The CDR3 DNA is TGTGCCAGCAGCTTAGCGGGACAGGGTTCTGAAGCTTTCTTT.

There are many counts of this clonotype. The J gene is TRBJ2-2, the V gene TRBV27, with no clear D. Germline V gives CDR1 MNHEY, CDR2 SMNVEV (reference sequence). V dropped 5 bases and J dropped 6 bases, with 10 bases sitting between them. CDR3 length equals 13 residues. The CDR3 sequence is CASSQRVSGELFF. For the CDR3, the DNA is TGTGCCAGCAGTCAAAGGGTATCCGGGGAGCTGTTTTTT.

CDR3 region: CASSLASADTQYF. The CDR3 DNA sequence: TGTGCCAGCAGCTTAGCTAGCGCAGATACGCAGTATTTT. J is TRBJ2-3 and V is TRBV7-9; possible D gene TRBD2, 5 bases. Looked up from germline, CDR1 is SEHNR and CDR2 is FQNEAQ (reference sequence). CDR3 length: 13 amino acids. Trimming stripped 0 bases from V and 4 bases from J, with 5 bases between.

This clonotype was recorded many times. The chain employs TRBV12-3 or TRBV12-4 and TRBJ1-5; D is possibly TRBD1 (5 bases). The V end lost 6 bases, the J end lost 0 bases, and 9 bases lay between the germline ends. The CDR3 contains 14 residues. CDR3 sequence: CASRDTNSNQPQHF. As DNA, the CDR3 is TGTGCCAGCAGGGACACAAATAGCAATCAGCCCCAGCATTTT.

This clonotype was observed many times. The chain combines TRBV14 with TRBJ1-1, with D uncertain. The V and J ends lost 4 bases and 1 base respectively, with 7 bases between them. Germline CDR1 SGHDN, CDR2 FVKESK. CDR3 length equals 13 residues. The CDR3 here is CASSRRANTEAFF. CDR3 DNA: TGTGCCAGCAGCCGACGGGCGAACACTGAAGCTTTCTTT.

V usage is TRBV4-1 and J usage is TRBJ2-1; 10 positions match TRBD2. The germline gives CDR1 MGHRA, CDR2 YSYEKL. The CDR3 contains 17 residues. V was pared by 3 bases and J by 4 bases, with 9 bases of the junction left unmatched. The chain's CDR3 is CASSQLASGGGYNEQFF. The CDR3 nucleotides are TGCGCCAGCAGCCAGCTTGCTAGCGGGGGCGGGTACAATGAGCAGTTCTTC.

The rearrangement links TRBV11-2 to TRBJ2-1; the match to TRBD2 covers 8 bases. V gave up 0 bases and J gave up 2 bases; unmatched junction bases: 3. The CDR3 loop spans 16 amino acids. Germline V gene data show CDR1 as SGHAT and CDR2 as FQNNGV. CDR3 bases: TGTGCCAGCAGCTTAGACGGCGGGAGGACCTACAATGAGCAGTTCTTC. Its translation is CASSLDGGRTYNEQFF.

This clonotype has more than one count but fewer than ten. The gene calls are TRBV4-1 and TRBJ1-2; D possibly corresponds to TRBD1 (5 bases). Trimming took off 1 base at V and 1 base at J, with 19 bases between the two ends. Germline CDR1 and CDR2: MGHRA and YSYEKL. The CDR3 sequence is 18 residues long. CDR3 coding DNA: TGCGCCAGCAGCCAAGTGGGGGACCCCAAGGGAGATAACTATGGCTACACCTTC. This sequence encodes CASSQVGDPKGDNYGYTF.

The chain has TRBV28 and TRBJ2-7; D ambiguous. In germline, CDR1 is MDHEN, CDR2 SYDVKM. The CDR3 contains 10 residues. Trimming cost V 4 bases and J 5 bases, with 3 bases left between them. The CDR3 loop is CASSYDEQYF. CDR3 DNA sequence: TGTGCCAGCAGTTATGACGAGCAGTACTTC.

This clonotype has at least ten counts. The chain combines TRBV20-1 with TRBJ2-7; D possibly matches TRBD1 or TRBD2 (5 bases each). Per the germline V gene, CDR1 is DFQATT and CDR2 is SNEGSKA (reference sequence). The V end lost 0 bases, the J end lost 6 bases, and 18 bases lay between the germline ends. This CDR3 has 15 amino acids. The CDR3 spells CSARDGTTGGVEQYF. Here the CDR3 DNA reads TGCAGTGCTAGAGACGGGACCACCGGTGGGGTCGAGCAGTACTTC.

The CDR3 spells CASSPEGLAGVGEQFF. In DNA, the CDR3 is TGTGCCAGCAGTCCCGAGGGACTAGCGGGAGTAGGTGAGCAGTTCTTC. The gene calls are TRBV28 and TRBJ2-1, with 14 bases matching TRBD2. Germline V gives CDR1 MDHEN, CDR2 SYDVKM. Trimming cost V 5 bases and J 9 bases; bases outside gene matches: 9. CDR3 length: 16 amino acids.

The chain employs TRBV6-5 and TRBJ2-1; D is perhaps TRBD2 (6 bases). Germline assignment: CDR1 MNHEY and CDR2 SVGAGI. The CDR3 runs 14 residues. V lost 2 bases to trimming and J lost 8 bases, with 13 bases between them. The CDR3 here is CASSYDRWGDEQFF. For the CDR3, the DNA is TGTGCCAGCAGTTACGACCGTTGGGGGGATGAGCAGTTCTTC.

Concerning this clonotype: This may be a read error: a much more frequent sequence differs by one nucleotide. The chain recombines TRBV27 with TRBJ2-1, with 11 bases that match TRBD2. Trimming removed 3 bases from V and 8 bases from J; junction bases left unmatched: 9. Germline V gene lookup returns CDR1 MNHEY and CDR2 SMNVEV (reference sequence). The CDR3 is made up of 16 amino acids. The CDR3 DNA reads as TGTGCCAGCAGTTTCTTACTAGCGGGGGAGCCCGATGAGCAGTTCTTC. It is translated as CASSFLLAGEPDEQFF.

This clonotype has at least ten counts. The chain uses TRBV2 and TRBJ2-2; D ambiguous. V dropped 0 bases and J dropped 6 bases, with 8 bases sitting between them. This CDR3 contains 14 residues. Germline V lookup: CDR1 SNHLY, CDR2 FYNNEI. CDR3 in DNA: TGTGCCAGCAGTGAAGCGCTTGGGGCCGGGGAGCTGTTTTTT. Protein product: CASSEALGAGELFF.

This clonotype was seen a handful of times. The chain carries TRBV2 and TRBJ2-5, with TRBD2 identical over 13 bases. Germline V gene sequence: CDR1 SNHLY, CDR2 FYNNEI. The length of the CDR3 is 16 residues. V gave up 6 bases and J gave up 5 bases; unmatched junction bases: 9. CDR3 DNA sequence: TGTGCCAGCAGCGGTCGGACTAGCGGGAGTCGGGAGACCCAGTACTTC. This codes for CASSGRTSGSRETQYF. The variable domain in full, with the rest retrieved from reference TRBV2 and TRBJ2-5, is EPEVTQTPSHQVTQMGQEVILRCVPISNHLYFYWYRQILGQKVEFLVSFYNNEISEKSEIFDDQFSVERPDGSNFTLKIRSTKLEDSAMYFCASSGRTSGSRETQYFGPGTRLLVL.

In this sample, this clonotype turned up a few times. The chain recombines TRBV12-3 or TRBV12-4 with TRBJ2-3; possible D gene TRBD1, 6 bases. Trimming pared 3 bases from V and 0 bases from J, leaving 16 bases between. The length of the CDR3 is 17 residues. The DNA of the CDR3 is TGTGCCAGCAGTTTTTATAAGGGACAAATTAGCACAGATACGCAGTATTTT. Translation: CASSFYKGQISTDTQYF.

V and J are TRBV12-3 or TRBV12-4 and TRBJ1-1; D possibly corresponds to TRBD1 (6 bases). The CDR3 length is 16 residues. V lost 6 bases, J lost 1 base, and 18 bases lay in between. CDR3 sequence (DNA): TGTGCCAGCAGATCCGGGAAATTGGACAGGAACACTGAAGCTTTCTTT. It codes for CASRSGKLDRNTEAFF.

In this sample, this clonotype turned up many times. The gene calls are TRBV12-3 or TRBV12-4 and TRBJ1-1; 8 positions agree with TRBD1. This CDR3 is built from 14 residues. With V trimmed by 6 bases and J by 5 bases, 8 bases remained unmatched. The CDR3 DNA follows: TGTGCCAGCAGAAGCAGGACAGGGAGGACTGAAGCTTTCTTT. Its translation is CASRSRTGRTEAFF.